The rows below give T cell receptor beta chains drawn from one sample of a study of technical replicates of blood from a few donors. Assay: immunoSEQ multiplex PCR; the TCRdb copy retains only in-frame clones and omits some. Among more than 45,000 clones, about 94% were seen once, and the ten largest hold 2.5% to 3.5%. Specimen: PBMCs. All receptors derive from a human donor in good health. Some clones in this sample may be carry-over from other donors' samples. Each CDR3 is given with its conserved first and last residue. D genes are given only for firm matches. Clone size appears in some rows only: once, few, many, or a class for an expanded clone.

cdr3_nt: TGCGCCAGCAGCGTTAGCGGGGGCGATTACAATGAGCAGTTCTTC; cdr3_aa: CASSVSGGDYNEQFF; d_call: TRBD2; v_call: TRBV5-1; j_call: TRBJ2-1; clone_size: -
cdr3_nt: TGTGCCAGCAGCGACCCGCGGCCAGAGACCCAGTACTTC; cdr3_aa: CASSDPRPETQYF; d_call: -; v_call: TRBV11-1; j_call: TRBJ2-5; clone_size: -
cdr3_nt: TGTGCCAGCAGCCCCCGGGGGACCACAGATACGCAGTATTTT; cdr3_aa: CASSPRGTTDTQYF; d_call: -; v_call: TRBV11-3; j_call: TRBJ2-3; clone_size: -
cdr3_nt: TGTGCCAGCAGTTCCGGAACTGGTAGGGAGGAGCCCCAGCATTTT; cdr3_aa: CASSSGTGREEPQHF; d_call: -; v_call: TRBV5-4; j_call: TRBJ1-5; clone_size: -
cdr3_nt: TGCGCCAGCAGCTTGGCCGGGAATGTTAACACTGAAGCTTTCTTT; cdr3_aa: CASSLAGNVNTEAFF; d_call: -; v_call: TRBV5-1; j_call: TRBJ1-1; clone_size: -
cdr3_nt: TGTGCCAGCGGACTAGCGGGGGGCGAGCAGTACTTC; cdr3_aa: CASGLAGGEQYF; d_call: TRBD2; v_call: TRBV13; j_call: TRBJ2-7; clone_size: -
cdr3_nt: TGTGCCAGCAGCCTAACCCAGGGTAAACTGTTTTTT; cdr3_aa: CASSLTQGKLFF; d_call: -; v_call: TRBV7-2; j_call: TRBJ1-4; clone_size: once
cdr3_nt: TGTGCCAGCAGGACCGAGATACAGCAAGCTGAGACCCAGTACTTC; cdr3_aa: CASRTEIQQAETQYF; d_call: -; v_call: TRBV5-6; j_call: TRBJ2-5; clone_size: -
cdr3_nt: TGTGCCAGCAGCCCGGACTTAGGTGGCTACACCTTC; cdr3_aa: CASSPDLGGYTF; d_call: -; v_call: TRBV16; j_call: TRBJ1-2; clone_size: -
cdr3_nt: TGTGCCAGCAGCCAAGACGGAGGCACCGGGGAGCTGTTTTTT; cdr3_aa: CASSQDGGTGELFF; d_call: -; v_call: TRBV4-2; j_call: TRBJ2-2; clone_size: -
cdr3_nt: TGTGCCGTCAAAACCGGGGGGGCGGACACCGGGGAGCTGTTTTTT; cdr3_aa: CAVKTGGADTGELFF; d_call: TRBD2; v_call: TRBV6-5; j_call: TRBJ2-2; clone_size: -
cdr3_nt: TGTGCCAGCAGTTCAAGGACAGGGGGCCGCACCGGGGAGCTGTTTTTT; cdr3_aa: CASSSRTGGRTGELFF; d_call: TRBD1; v_call: TRBV27; j_call: TRBJ2-2; clone_size: once
cdr3_nt: TGTGCCATCAGTACAGGGGGTTCGAGCTATGGCTACACCTTC; cdr3_aa: CAISTGGSSYGYTF; d_call: TRBD1; v_call: TRBV10-3; j_call: TRBJ1-2; clone_size: -